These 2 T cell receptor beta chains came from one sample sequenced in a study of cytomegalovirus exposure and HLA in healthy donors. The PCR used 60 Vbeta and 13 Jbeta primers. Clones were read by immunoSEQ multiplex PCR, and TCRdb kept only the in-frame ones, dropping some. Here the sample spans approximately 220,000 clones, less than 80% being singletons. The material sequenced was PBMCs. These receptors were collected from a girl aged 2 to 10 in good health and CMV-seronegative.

Here the CDR3 DNA reads TGTGCCAGCAGCTCCGGGACAGGGGACACTGAAGCTTTCTTT. This encodes CASSSGTGDTEAFF. This chain uses TRBV5-4 with TRBJ1-1, with 10 bases aligning to TRBD1. Germline V gene lookup returns CDR1 SGHNT and CDR2 YYREEE (reference sequence). The CDR3 is 14 amino acids. The trim removed 3 bases at V and 3 bases at J, leaving 2 bases unmatched.

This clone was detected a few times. Here the CDR3 DNA reads TGTGCCAGCAGTTCCGACCGGACAGGGACCGTCTACGAGCAGTACTTC. Residues: CASSSDRTGTVYEQYF. This chain uses TRBV6-5 with TRBJ2-7; 8 bases line up with TRBD1. V gave up 4 bases and J gave up 3 bases; unmatched junction bases: 11. From germline, CDR1 is MNHEY and CDR2 SVGAGI. CDR3 length equals 16 residues.